This TCR beta chain comes out of a study of cytomegalovirus exposure and HLA in healthy donors. Germline V gene lookup returns CDR1 SNHLY and CDR2 FYNNEI. The ends were cut back, 8 bases at V and 0 bases at J, with 17 bases in the middle. This CDR3 is built from 17 residues. A remark on this clone: No antigen is known for it.

Study observations and caveats: About 87% or about 30% of the time was how often most TCR beta V segments were productive, according to an earlier analysis. A later analysis found that most CMV-associated TCR beta chains appeared HLA-restricted. A later analysis reportedly identified an Asian-associated ancestry cluster as carrying fewer N-insertions than the approximately 620-donor mean. In terms of immune exposure information, only CMV serostatus was available.

13 Jbeta primers and 60 Vbeta primers were used for the PCR. Repertoires were generated with immunoSEQ multiplex PCR, while TCRdb's copy carries only in-frame clones and drops some. The table has over 150,000 clones, 82% seen once. The sequence was obtained from a girl aged 5-17 years in good health and CMV-seropositive. V and J are TRBV2 and TRBJ2-6, with a possible D match to TRBD1 (6 bases). Sequences were obtained from PBMCs. CDR3 sequence reads: CASQSTGPSSGANVLTF. The CDR3 DNA sequence: TGTGCCAGCCAGAGCACAGGGCCTAGCTCTGGGGCCAACGTCCTGACTTTC.